This T cell receptor (beta chain) was obtained from a study of T cells after yellow fever vaccination. This clonotype has at least ten counts. TCRdb itself ran the 5' RACE reads through MiXCR, one entry per CDR3 protein. The repertoire holds 450,000 to 600,000 distinct CDR3 sequences, with roughly 12% as singletons. This CDR3 is 15 amino acids long. Germline assignment: CDR1 SGHKS and CDR2 YYEKEE (reference sequence). The ends lost 0 bases at V and 4 bases at J; junction bases unmatched: 1. This TCR was recovered from a young man who received the YFV17D yellow fever vaccine. The sequencing here drew on PBMCs, taken on the day of the yellow fever booster vaccination. The chain links TRBV5-5 to TRBJ1-5; 10 bases fit TRBD1. The CDR3 protein is CASSLEGQGNQPQHF. In DNA, the CDR3 is TGTGCCAGCAGCTTGGAGGGACAGGGGAATCAGCCCCAGCATTTT.